A single sample is the source of the 17 T cell receptor beta chains below, sequenced in a study of cytomegalovirus exposure and HLA in healthy donors. PCR used 60 Vbeta primers and 13 Jbeta primers. Produced via immunoSEQ multiplex PCR; TCRdb's table is partial and in-frame only. The sample lists roughly 140,000 clones, approximately 78% occurring once. Material: PBMCs. The receptors shown here come from a woman between 40 and 50 years old in good health and CMV-seropositive.

The sample holds a few counts of this clone. The rearrangement uses TRBV19 and TRBJ2-7, with 7 positions matching TRBD2. This CDR3 comprises 17 residues. Germline V lookup: CDR1 LNHDA, CDR2 SQIVND (reference sequence). V shed 5 bases and J 1 base; nucleotides not matched to a gene: 14. Here the CDR3 DNA reads TGTGCCAGTAGTGGTGCGGGCCTAGCGGACGCTTCCTACGAGCAGTACTTC. It specifies CASSGAGLADASYEQYF.

The chain is built from TRBV9 and TRBJ1-6; 11 bases are a match to TRBD1. The CDR3 runs to 16 residues. Germline V CDR1 and CDR2: SGDLS, YYNGEE. Trimming at V came to 2 bases and at J to 10 bases, leaving 8 bases not matched to a gene. The CDR3 is CASSVDSGQGASPLHF. Here the CDR3 DNA reads TGTGCCAGCAGCGTCGACTCAGGACAGGGGGCCTCACCCCTCCACTTT.

This clone was seen a few times. This chain joins TRBV15 and TRBJ1-1; no reliable D call. CDR3 size: 13 residues. CDR1 LNHNV and CDR2 YYDKDF come from the germline V gene (reference sequence). V was cut by 3 bases and J by 3 bases, with 8 bases left in between. CDR3 residues: CATSRGRDTEAFF. The DNA of the CDR3 is TGTGCCACCAGCAGGGGGAGGGACACTGAAGCTTTCTTT.

The DNA of the CDR3 is TGTGCCAGTAAGGGTGACGAGACAGGAGGCCTATTCTCTGGAAACACCATATATTTT. Translating it yields CASKGDETGGLFSGNTIYF. The chain uses TRBV19 and TRBJ1-3, with a tentative D call TRBD1 (6 bases). V shed 7 bases and J shed 0 bases, with 25 bases lying between them. CDR3 size: 19 residues. CDR1 is LNHDA and CDR2 is SQIVND in the germline V gene (reference sequence).

The chain uses TRBV2 and TRBJ2-7; TRBD2 might be the D (7 bases). Germline values: CDR1 SNHLY, CDR2 FYNNEI. This CDR3 spans 16 amino acids. Trimming stripped 7 bases from V and 4 bases from J, with 23 bases between. CDR3 residues: CASKESGGGYEYEQYF. CDR3 DNA: TGTGCCAGCAAGGAGAGTGGGGGGGGCTACGAGTACGAGCAGTACTTC.

The rearrangement joins TRBV5-3 to TRBJ1-1, with 8 nucleotides matching TRBD1. TRBV5-3 is identified as an open reading frame with a role that is uncertain. Losses at the gene ends were 2 bases for V and 2 bases for J; bases not matched to a gene: 8. The CDR3 runs 16 residues. The CDR3 spells CARSFADTGGNTEAFF. The CDR3 nucleotides read TGTGCCAGAAGCTTCGCAGATACAGGGGGAAACACTGAAGCTTTCTTT.

This clone was observed a single time. The chain uses TRBV19 and TRBJ1-1; D is undetermined. Germline V gene lookup returns CDR1 LNHDA and CDR2 SQIVND (reference sequence). Trimming took off 0 bases at V and 0 bases at J, with 11 bases between the two ends. The CDR3 totals 16 residues. The CDR3 DNA reads as TGTGCCAGTAGTATAGATGGTAACGGTATGAACACTGAAGCTTTCTTT. It translates to CASSIDGNGMNTEAFF. Combining the CDR3 with reference TRBV19 and TRBJ1-1 gives the whole variable domain DGGITQSPKYLFRKEGQNVTLSCEQNLNHDAMYWYRQDPGQGLRLIYYSQIVNDFQKGDIAEGYSVSREKKESFPLTVTSAQKNPTAFYLCASSIDGNGMNTEAFFGQGTRLTVV.

This clone was seen only once. This chain links TRBV25-1 with TRBJ1-2, with a weak D call TRBD1 (6 bases). V was clipped by 5 bases and J by 3 bases, with 13 bases between them. Germline CDR1 and CDR2: MGHDK and SYGVNS. The CDR3 spans 14 residues. The CDR3 sequence: CASSRPGVDYGYTF. The CDR3 DNA follows: TGTGCCAGCAGTCGGCCAGGGGTGGACTATGGCTACACCTTC.

The sample holds many counts of this clone. The chain is built from TRBV30 and TRBJ1-5; TRBD1 is a possible D gene (5 bases). Germline CDR1 GTSNPN, CDR2 SVGIG (reference sequence). V lost 4 bases and J 0 bases, leaving 13 bases between the germline ends. The CDR3 runs to 15 residues. The CDR3 reads CAWTVGGNSNQPQHF. CDR3 bases: TGTGCCTGGACAGTCGGGGGAAATAGCAATCAGCCCCAGCATTTT.

J is TRBJ1-6 and V is TRBV6-5; D unclear. V was trimmed by 2 bases and J by 1 base, leaving 9 bases between them. This CDR3 contains 16 residues. The V gene's germline CDR1 is MNHEY and CDR2 SVGAGI. Written as DNA, the CDR3 is TGTGCCAGCAGTTACGACTATATGTCCTATAATTCACCCCTCCACTTT. Its protein product is CASSYDYMSYNSPLHF.

DNA of the CDR3: TGTGCCAGTAGTATAGATTTAGGGGACACCGGGGAGCTGTTTTTT. It translates to CASSIDLGDTGELFF. The rearrangement links TRBV19 to TRBJ2-2, with D perhaps TRBD1 (5 bases). From germline, CDR1 is LNHDA and CDR2 SQIVND (reference sequence). Deletions cut 0 bases from V and 3 bases from J, with 8 bases between. CDR3 length: 15 residues.

The chain uses TRBV20-1 and TRBJ1-1, with D hard to call. The CDR3 is 10 amino acids. Germline loops: CDR1 DFQATT, CDR2 SNEGSKA (reference sequence). The V end was cut by 0 bases, the J end by 10 bases, with 6 bases between. This chain's CDR3 is CSARDTRAFF. The CDR3 DNA reads as TGCAGTGCTAGAGATACGAGAGCTTTCTTT.

The chain employs TRBV7-3 and TRBJ2-3; 14 bases are a match to TRBD2. This CDR3 region has 16 residues. The trim removed 5 bases at V and 3 bases at J, leaving 4 bases unmatched. Germline lookup yields CDR1 SGHTA and CDR2 FQGTGA. CDR3: CASSVGTSGSTDTQYF. In nucleotides, the CDR3 is TGTGCCAGCAGCGTTGGGACTAGCGGGAGTACAGATACGCAGTATTTT.

The chain uses TRBV19 and TRBJ2-7, with 14 bases that match TRBD2. CDR1 is LNHDA, CDR2 SQIVND, per germline (reference sequence). CDR3 length: 15 amino acids. Trimming took 6 bases from V and 2 from J; bases not matched to a gene: 3. CDR3 residues: CASSQGLAGAYEQYF. The CDR3 DNA follows: TGTGCCAGTAGCCAGGGACTAGCGGGAGCCTACGAGCAGTACTTC.

The rearrangement uses TRBV18 and TRBJ2-7; 7 positions agree with TRBD1. The V and J ends lost 3 bases and 4 bases, in that order; junction bases with no gene match: 6. CDR3 length: 14 amino acids. From germline, CDR1 is KGHSH and CDR2 LQKENI. The CDR3 nucleotides are TGTGCCAGCTCACCTGCACAGGGGCCGTACGAGCAGTACTTC. It translates to CASSPAQGPYEQYF.

The chain couples TRBV28 to TRBJ1-5; D unresolved. The germline V gene has CDR1 MDHEN and CDR2 SYDVKM. Trimming cost V 1 base and J 0 bases, with 4 bases left between them. The CDR3 totals 14 residues. CDR3 DNA: TGTGCCAGCAGTTTATTCCGTAGCAATCAGCCCCAGCATTTT. Its translation is CASSLFRSNQPQHF.

The chain links TRBV27 to TRBJ2-1, with 10 bases lining up with TRBD2. Trimming removed 4 bases from V and 9 bases from J; junction bases left unmatched: 9. Germline V gene data show CDR1 as MNHEY and CDR2 as SMNVEV (reference sequence). CDR3 length: 15 residues. The CDR3, as DNA: TGTGCCAGCAGTTCGGTAGCGGGAGGTCCTGGTGAGCAGTTCTTC. It codes for CASSSVAGGPGEQFF.